The source of this TCR beta chain is a study of blood T cell repertoires in COVID-19. This CDR3 is 18 amino acids long. The germline CDR1 and CDR2 sequences are MDHEN and SYDVKM. The ends lost 4 bases at V and 0 bases at J; junction bases unmatched: 11. TCRdb's copy holds only in-frame clones and misses some; the assay was immunoSEQ multiplex PCR. This sample has roughly 250,000 clones; roughly 85% occur once, and the top ten carry under 2.5%. The receptor's source is a woman aged 50 to 60 who had recovered from COVID-19. The chain combines TRBV28 with TRBJ2-2; 7 bases agree with TRBD1. Material for sequencing was PBMCs or T cells enriched from blood (not recorded which). The CDR3 spells CASSSLSDRDANTGELFF. For the CDR3, the DNA is TGTGCCAGCAGTTCGTTATCCGACAGGGATGCGAACACCGGGGAGCTGTTTTTT.